These 29 T cell receptor beta chains were sequenced from one sample in a study of patients and donors after allogeneic stem cell transplantation. MiXCR, applied by TCRdb to the RT-PCR reads, yields one record per CDR3 protein. Among about 230,000 distinct CDR3 sequences listed, 14% were seen once. Sequences were obtained from blood, either unsorted or a sorted T cell fraction (not recorded which). These receptors came from a human donor who was either an allogeneic HSCT recipient or a stem cell or donor lymphocyte infusion donor (not recorded which). It is not recorded whose cells these are; they may come from a transplant donor.

The genes are TRBV19 and TRBJ2-1; 9 positions match TRBD1. Looked up from germline, CDR1 is LNHDA and CDR2 is SQIVND (reference sequence). The J segment lost 6 bases and the V segment lost 4 bases, leaving 7 bases of the junction unmatched. This CDR3 has 15 amino acids. The CDR3 sequence: CASSTRGQGINEQFF. The CDR3 nucleotides read TGTGCCAGTAGTACTAGAGGACAGGGGATCAATGAGCAGTTCTTC.

V usage is TRBV20-1 and J usage is TRBJ2-1, with D unresolved. Germline V gene lookup returns CDR1 DFQATT and CDR2 SNEGSKA (reference sequence). V was shortened by 2 bases and J by 0 bases, with 11 bases between the two germline ends. This CDR3 has 15 residues. The CDR3 protein is CSARMRTRSYNEQFF. CDR3 nucleotide sequence: TGCAGTGCTAGAATGCGGACCCGCTCCTACAATGAGCAGTTCTTC.

J is TRBJ1-5 and V is TRBV5-5; possible D gene TRBD1, 6 bases. This CDR3 region has 16 residues. Trimming pared 1 base from V and 0 bases from J, leaving 11 bases between. Germline V lookup: CDR1 SGHKS, CDR2 YYEKEE (reference sequence). The DNA of the CDR3 is TGTGCCAGCAGCTTGCTTGGGGGGCATAGCAATCAGCCCCAGCATTTT. It codes for CASSLLGGHSNQPQHF. The full variable domain, rest sourced from reference TRBV5-5 and TRBJ1-5, is DAGVTQSPTHLIKTRGQQVTLRCSPISGHKSVSWYQQVLGQGPQFIFQYYEKEERGRGNFPDRFSARQFPNYSSELNVNALLLGDSALYLCASSLLGGHSNQPQHFGDGTRLSIL.

The chain has TRBV9 and TRBJ2-1; perhaps D is TRBD1 or TRBD2 (5 bases each). Germline V gene lookup returns CDR1 SGDLS and CDR2 YYNGEE. V shed 2 bases and J shed 1 base, with 13 bases lying between them. There are 16 residues in the CDR3. CDR3 residues: CASSVLHGASYNEQFF. The CDR3 DNA reads as TGTGCCAGCAGCGTCCTACACGGGGCGTCCTACAATGAGCAGTTCTTC. The entire variable domain, with the rest obtained from reference TRBV9 and TRBJ2-1, is as follows: DSGVTQTPKHLITATGQRVTLRCSPRSGDLSVYWYQQSLDQGLQFLIQYYNGEERAKGNILERFSAQQFPDLHSELNLSSLELGDSALYFCASSVLHGASYNEQFFGPGTRLTVL.

This clonotype has only a few counts. The J gene is TRBJ2-7, the V gene TRBV18; 7 nucleotides align to TRBD2. The CDR3 covers 13 residues. Germline CDR1 reads KGHSH; CDR2 reads LQKENI. Trimming at V came to 7 bases and at J to 3 bases, leaving 6 bases not matched to a gene. The CDR3 is CASLAGAGYEQYF. The CDR3 nucleotides are TGTGCCAGCTTGGCGGGAGCGGGCTACGAGCAGTACTTC. The whole variable domain, filled in from reference TRBV18 and TRBJ2-7, reads NAGVMQNPRHLVRRRGQEARLRCSPMKGHSHVYWYRQLPEEGLKFMVYLQKENIIDESGMPKERFSAEFPKEGPSILRIQQVVRGDSAAYFCASLAGAGYEQYFGPGTRLTVT.

The sample holds a few counts of this clonotype. The rearrangement links TRBV7-2 to TRBJ1-1; the match to TRBD1 covers 7 bases. The ends lost 5 bases at V and 5 bases at J; junction bases unmatched: 5. The CDR3 spans 13 residues. CDR1 is SGHTA and CDR2 is FQGNSA in the germline V gene. CDR3 sequence: CASSLKGQTEAFF. Here the CDR3 DNA reads TGTGCCAGCAGCCTTAAGGGACAGACTGAAGCTTTCTTT.

This clonotype was observed a few times. This rearrangement joins TRBV2 to TRBJ2-7; TRBD2 matches at 8 bases. V was pared by 9 bases and J by 3 bases, with 10 bases of the junction left unmatched. CDR1 is SNHLY, CDR2 FYNNEI, per germline. The CDR3 extends over 14 amino acids. CDR3 in amino acids: CASISGLGSYEQYF. The DNA for the CDR3 is TGTGCCAGTATTTCGGGACTAGGTAGCTACGAGCAGTACTTC. The full variable domain, its missing parts supplied by reference TRBV2 and TRBJ2-7, is EPEVTQTPSHQVTQMGQEVILRCVPISNHLYFYWYRQILGQKVEFLVSFYNNEISEKSEIFDDQFSVERPDGSNFTLKIRSTKLEDSAMYFCASISGLGSYEQYFGPGTRLTVT.

In this sample, this clonotype turned up a few times. The chain carries TRBV7-2 and TRBJ2-3; D may correspond to TRBD1 or TRBD2 (6 bases each). This CDR3 has 14 amino acids. V was clipped by 3 bases and J by 6 bases, with 13 bases between them. Germline CDR1 is SGHTA and CDR2 is FQGNSA. CDR3 residues: CASSFRRGGDTQYF. Here the CDR3 DNA reads TGTGCCAGCAGCTTCCGCCGAGGGGGGGATACGCAGTATTTT.

V and J are TRBV18 and TRBJ2-2; D remains unclear. Germline V gives CDR1 KGHSH, CDR2 LQKENI. V lost 0 bases and J lost 5, with 13 bases in between. The CDR3 loop spans 16 amino acids. Here the CDR3 DNA reads TGTGCCAGCTCACCACCGGAAGGGCCGAGGACCGGGGAGCTGTTTTTT. Residues: CASSPPEGPRTGELFF.

This clonotype was counted between two and nine times. The chain recombines TRBV12-3 or TRBV12-4 with TRBJ2-5; TRBD1 aligns across 10 bases. V gave up 5 bases and J gave up 5 bases; unmatched junction bases: 5. The CDR3 extends over 14 amino acids. CDR3 sequence (DNA): TGTGCCAGCAGTCGGACAGGGGGTGAGGAGACCCAGTACTTC. It yields the protein CASSRTGGEETQYF.

This clonotype is medium-sized (0.01 to 0.1%). The genes are TRBV3-1 and TRBJ2-1, with a weak D call TRBD2 (6 bases). The CDR3 is 15 residues long. V was cut by 1 base and J by 6 bases, with 13 bases left in between. CDR1 LGHDT and CDR2 YNNKEL come from the germline V gene (reference sequence). DNA for the CDR3: TGTGCCAGCAGCCAAGTAGGAGGGCAGGTCAATGAGCAGTTCTTC. Translating it yields CASSQVGGQVNEQFF.

This clonotype was seen a handful of times. The V gene is TRBV7-3, the J gene TRBJ2-1, with D unclear. The V end was cut by 2 bases, the J end by 6 bases, with 8 bases between. This CDR3 comprises 13 residues. The germline gives CDR1 SGHTA, CDR2 FQGTGA. The CDR3 nucleotides are TGTGCCAGCAGCTTATACCTGGGCAATGAGCAGTTCTTC. Residues: CASSLYLGNEQFF.

This clonotype has only a few counts. The V and J genes are TRBV7-2 and TRBJ2-1; 9 bases align to TRBD2. Unmatched junction bases numbered 10, after V lost 1 base and J lost 9 bases. This CDR3 comprises 16 residues. Looked up from germline, CDR1 is SGHTA and CDR2 is FQGNSA. In nucleotides, the CDR3 is TGTGCCAGCAGCTTAGACGGTGGGCCTAGCGGGACTGAGCAGTTCTTC. This sequence encodes CASSLDGGPSGTEQFF.

This sequence joins TRBV19 and TRBJ1-5; no clear D gene. The V end was cut by 3 bases, the J end by 4 bases, with 10 bases between. The CDR3 runs to 14 residues. Germline V lookup: CDR1 LNHDA, CDR2 SQIVND (reference sequence). The CDR3 DNA reads as TGTGCCAGTAGTATCGGGCAGACAAATCAGCCCCAGCATTTT. Its protein product is CASSIGQTNQPQHF.

This clonotype was seen at least ten times. J is TRBJ2-6 and V is TRBV3-1, with D possibly being TRBD1 (6 bases). The germline V and J ends were trimmed by 3 bases and 4 bases, with 13 bases remaining between them. Germline assignment: CDR1 LGHDT and CDR2 YNNKEL (reference sequence). There are 16 residues in the CDR3. CDR3 in amino acids: CASSQGTGSGANVLTF. CDR3 bases: TGTGCCAGCAGCCAGGGAACAGGGTCCGGGGCCAACGTCCTGACTTTC.

The rearrangement uses TRBV27 and TRBJ1-2; the match to TRBD1 covers 10 bases. Germline-derived CDR1 and CDR2 are MNHEY and SMNVEV (reference sequence). With V trimmed by 6 bases and J by 6 bases, 7 bases remained unmatched. The CDR3 has 14 amino acids. The CDR3 DNA follows: TGTGCCAGCAGACTCCGGACAGGGGGAGATGGCTACACCTTC. Translation gives CASRLRTGGDGYTF.

This clonotype was seen a handful of times. V gene TRBV5-1 combines with J gene TRBJ1-1; 9 positions agree with TRBD1. The CDR3 runs 14 residues. The germline gives CDR1 SGHRS, CDR2 YFSETQ. Unmatched junction bases numbered 12, after V lost 3 bases and J lost 12 bases. The chain's CDR3 is CASSSTGGPMKSFF. The CDR3 DNA follows: TGCGCCAGCAGCTCGACAGGGGGGCCTATGAAGTCTTTCTTT.

This chain uses TRBV19 with TRBJ1-1; D ambiguous. The CDR3 is made up of 13 amino acids. Germline-derived CDR1 and CDR2 are LNHDA and SQIVND (reference sequence). The V end was cut by 3 bases, the J end by 3 bases, with 8 bases between. The DNA of the CDR3 is TGTGCCAGTAGTATTACCAGCTACACTGAAGCTTTCTTT. It specifies CASSITSYTEAFF.

As to this clonotype: Sequence at one end of the junction differs from germline and may be a read error. The gene calls are TRBV2 and TRBJ1-3; 8 bases line up with TRBD1. Germline V gene data show CDR1 as SNHLY and CDR2 as FYNNEI. The CDR3 contains 15 residues. The CDR3 nucleotides are TGTGCCAGCAGCGAAGGACAGGGTAAAATCAACACCATATATTTT. Its translation: CASSEGQGKINTIYF.

The chain employs TRBV19 and TRBJ2-1; 7 bases align to TRBD2. J lost 5 bases, V lost 5 bases, and 6 bases had no gene match. The CDR3 is 14 residues long. Germline lookup yields CDR1 LNHDA and CDR2 SQIVND (reference sequence). The DNA for the CDR3 is TGTGCCAGTAGTTTCGCTAGCGGAAACAATGAGCAGTTCTTC. It specifies CASSFASGNNEQFF. The variable domain in full, completed from reference TRBV19 and TRBJ2-1, reads DGGITQSPKYLFRKEGQNVTLSCEQNLNHDAMYWYRQDPGQGLRLIYYSQIVNDFQKGDIAEGYSVSREKKESFPLTVTSAQKNPTAFYLCASSFASGNNEQFFGPGTRLTVL.

This chain uses TRBV4-3 with TRBJ2-5, with 9 bases aligning to TRBD2. CDR1 is LGHNA and CDR2 is YSLEER in the germline V gene. The CDR3 runs 18 residues. The V segment lost 0 bases and the J segment 2 bases; nucleotides outside the gene matches: 10. DNA for the CDR3: TGCGCCAGCAGCCAAGAGAGTAGGGGCGGGGGGGCACAAGAGACCCAGTACTTC. This sequence encodes CASSQESRGGGAQETQYF.

The V gene is TRBV11-2, the J gene TRBJ2-5, with a tentative D call TRBD2 (5 bases). The germline CDR1 and CDR2 sequences are SGHAT and FQNNGV. The germline V and J ends were trimmed by 2 bases and 7 bases, with 14 bases remaining between them. The length of the CDR3 is 14 residues. The CDR3 nucleotides read TGTGCCAGCAGCTTACTCACGGGATGGGGGACCCAGTACTTC. Translating it yields CASSLLTGWGTQYF.

The chain uses TRBV6-1 and TRBJ1-5, with 9 bases identical to TRBD1. Germline V gene sequence: CDR1 MNHNS, CDR2 SASEGT. The CDR3 runs 16 residues. With 5 bases clipped from V and 3 bases from J, the junction kept 8 bases outside the gene matches. The CDR3 loop is CASSTGTGNFNQPQHF. The CDR3 DNA reads TGTGCCAGCAGTACGGGGACAGGGAATTTCAATCAGCCCCAGCATTTT.

The rearrangement joins TRBV27 to TRBJ2-2, with D perhaps matching TRBD1 (5 bases). V was clipped by 2 bases and J by 6 bases, with 22 bases between them. The length of the CDR3 is 18 residues. Germline loops: CDR1 MNHEY, CDR2 SMNVEV (reference sequence). Here the CDR3 DNA reads TGTGCCAGCAGTTTACCAGGGATGTGGTATATTGATCCCGGGGAGCTGTTTTTT. Protein product: CASSLPGMWYIDPGELFF.

This clonotype was observed a few times. The DNA for the CDR3 is TGTGCCAGCAGCTTAGCGCGGCAGTTAGAGACCCAGTACTTC. Translated, it gives CASSLARQLETQYF. The rearrangement links TRBV7-6 to TRBJ2-5; D not certain. Per the germline V gene, CDR1 is SGHVS and CDR2 is FNYEAQ. The CDR3 is 14 residues long. The ends were cut back, 0 bases at V and 4 bases at J, with 9 bases in the middle.

The V call is TRBV5-1, the J call TRBJ1-2, with 9 positions matching TRBD1. The V gene's germline CDR1 is SGHRS and CDR2 YFSETQ. There are 15 residues in the CDR3. The V gene end was trimmed by 3 bases and the J gene end by 5 bases; junction bases not matched to a gene: 8. CDR3 bases: TGCGCCAGCAGCTACCAGACAGGGGGGGATTATGGCTACACCTTC. Its translation is CASSYQTGGDYGYTF.

V usage is TRBV7-8 and J usage is TRBJ2-2; 11 nucleotides align to TRBD1. The CDR3 has 15 residues. Germline V gene sequence: CDR1 SGHVS, CDR2 FQNEAQ. Trimming cost V 4 bases and J 5 bases; bases outside gene matches: 3. CDR3 amino acids: CASSSRDRGTGELFF. Here the CDR3 DNA reads TGTGCCAGCAGCTCTCGGGACAGGGGGACCGGGGAGCTGTTTTTT.

The V and J genes are TRBV5-6 and TRBJ2-6; D gene ambiguous. CDR1 is SGHDT and CDR2 is YYEEEE in the germline V gene. V was cut by 2 bases and J by 0 bases, with 9 bases left in between. The CDR3 consists of 16 residues. The CDR3: CASSFRFNSGANVLTF. The CDR3 coding sequence is TGTGCCAGCAGCTTCCGCTTCAACTCTGGGGCCAACGTCCTGACTTTC.

In its sample, this clonotype was seen a few times. The V gene is TRBV4-3, the J gene TRBJ1-6; D gene unclear. Trimming removed 1 base at V and 6 bases at J, with 7 bases between. CDR1 and CDR2 (germline): LGHNA, YSLEER. The CDR3 sequence is 14 residues long. The CDR3 loop reads CASSQVIGNSPLHF. The CDR3 bases are TGCGCCAGCAGCCAAGTCATCGGTAATTCACCCCTCCACTTT.